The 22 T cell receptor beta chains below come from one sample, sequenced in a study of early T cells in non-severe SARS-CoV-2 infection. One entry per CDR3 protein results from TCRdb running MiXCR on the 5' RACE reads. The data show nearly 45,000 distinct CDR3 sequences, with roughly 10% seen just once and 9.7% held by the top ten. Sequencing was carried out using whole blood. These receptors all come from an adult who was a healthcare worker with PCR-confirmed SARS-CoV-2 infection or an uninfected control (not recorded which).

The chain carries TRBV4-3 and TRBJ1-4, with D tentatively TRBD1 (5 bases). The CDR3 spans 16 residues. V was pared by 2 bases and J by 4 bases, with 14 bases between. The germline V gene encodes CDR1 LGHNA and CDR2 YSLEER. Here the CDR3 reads CASSQIGTAYNEKLFF. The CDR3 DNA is TGCGCCAGCAGCCAAATCGGGACTGCCTATAATGAAAAACTGTTTTTT.

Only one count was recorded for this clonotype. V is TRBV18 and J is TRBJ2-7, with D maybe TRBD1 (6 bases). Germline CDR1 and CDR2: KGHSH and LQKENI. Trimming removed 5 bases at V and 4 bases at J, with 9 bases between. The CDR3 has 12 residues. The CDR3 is CASSRTDYEQYF. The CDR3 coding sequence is TGTGCCAGCTCAAGGACAGATTACGAGCAGTACTTC.

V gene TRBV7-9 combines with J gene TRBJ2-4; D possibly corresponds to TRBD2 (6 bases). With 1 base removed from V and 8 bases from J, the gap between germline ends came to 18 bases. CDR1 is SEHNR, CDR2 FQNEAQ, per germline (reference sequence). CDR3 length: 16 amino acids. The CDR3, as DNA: TGTGCCAGCAGCTTAGTAGGTCGGAGGGACGGGGACATTCAGTACTTC. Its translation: CASSLVGRRDGDIQYF.

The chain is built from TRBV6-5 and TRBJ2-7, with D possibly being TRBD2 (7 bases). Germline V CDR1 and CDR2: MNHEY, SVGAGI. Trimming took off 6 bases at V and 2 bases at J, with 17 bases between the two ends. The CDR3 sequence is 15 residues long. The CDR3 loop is CASSPEGGVTYEQYF. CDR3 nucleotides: TGTGCCAGCAGCCCTGAGGGGGGGGTCACCTACGAGCAGTACTTC.

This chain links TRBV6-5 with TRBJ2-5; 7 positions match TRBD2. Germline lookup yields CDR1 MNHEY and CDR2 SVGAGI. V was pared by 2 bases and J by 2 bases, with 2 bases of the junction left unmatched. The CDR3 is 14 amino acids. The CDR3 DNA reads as TGTGCCAGCAGTTACAGCGGGAATCAAGAGACCCAGTACTTC. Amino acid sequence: CASSYSGNQETQYF.

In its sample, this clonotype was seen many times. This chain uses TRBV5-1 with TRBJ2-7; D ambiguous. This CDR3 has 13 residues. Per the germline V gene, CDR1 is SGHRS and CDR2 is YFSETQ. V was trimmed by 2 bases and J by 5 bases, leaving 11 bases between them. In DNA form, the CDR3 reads TGCGCCAGCAGCTTTTCCATGAGCGACGAGCAGTACTTC. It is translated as CASSFSMSDEQYF.

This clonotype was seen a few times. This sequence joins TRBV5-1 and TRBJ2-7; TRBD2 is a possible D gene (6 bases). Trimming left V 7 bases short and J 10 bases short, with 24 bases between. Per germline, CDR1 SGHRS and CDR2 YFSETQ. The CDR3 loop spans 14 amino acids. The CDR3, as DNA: TGCGCCAGCGCCCCCGGGGGTTGGCGGGCCGAACAGTACTTC. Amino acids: CASAPGGWRAEQYF.

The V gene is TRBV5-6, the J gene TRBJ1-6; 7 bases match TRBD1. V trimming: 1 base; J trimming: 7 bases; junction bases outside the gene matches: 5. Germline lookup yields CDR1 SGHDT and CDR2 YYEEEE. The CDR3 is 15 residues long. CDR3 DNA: TGTGCCAGCAGCTTGTGGACAGGATCGAATTCACCCCTCCACTTT. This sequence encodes CASSLWTGSNSPLHF.

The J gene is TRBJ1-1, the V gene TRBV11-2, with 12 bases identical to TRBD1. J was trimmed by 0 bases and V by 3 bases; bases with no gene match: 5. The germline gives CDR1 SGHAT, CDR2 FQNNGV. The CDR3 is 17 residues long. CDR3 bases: TGTGCCAGCAGCTTGGGCCGGGACAGGGGGCTGAACACTGAAGCTTTCTTT. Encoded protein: CASSLGRDRGLNTEAFF.

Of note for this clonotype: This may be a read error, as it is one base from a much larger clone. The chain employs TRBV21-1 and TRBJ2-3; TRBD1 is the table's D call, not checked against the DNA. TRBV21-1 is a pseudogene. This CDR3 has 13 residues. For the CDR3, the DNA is TGTGCCAACCAACTTCGTACCGGGGATACGCAGTATTTT. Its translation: CANQLRTGDTQYF.

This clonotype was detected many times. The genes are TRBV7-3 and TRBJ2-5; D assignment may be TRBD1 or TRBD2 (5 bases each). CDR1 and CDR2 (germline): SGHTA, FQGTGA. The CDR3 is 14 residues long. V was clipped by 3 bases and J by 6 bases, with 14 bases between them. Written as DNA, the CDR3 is TGTGCCAGCAGCTTCGCCGGGACGGGGAAGACCCAGTACTTC. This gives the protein CASSFAGTGKTQYF.

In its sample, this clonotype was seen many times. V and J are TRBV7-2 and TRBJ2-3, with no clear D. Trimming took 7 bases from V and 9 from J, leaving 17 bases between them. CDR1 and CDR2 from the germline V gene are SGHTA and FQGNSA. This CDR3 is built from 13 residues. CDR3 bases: TGTGCCAGCAACACCGATGTCGGGCCCACGCAGTATTTT. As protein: CASNTDVGPTQYF.

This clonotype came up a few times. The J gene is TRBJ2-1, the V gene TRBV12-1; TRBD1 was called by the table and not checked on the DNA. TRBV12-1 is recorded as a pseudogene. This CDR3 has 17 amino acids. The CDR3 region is CASSFPLRGASYNEQFF. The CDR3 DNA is TGTGCCAGCAGCTTCCCCTTGCGGGGGGCCTCCTACAATGAGCAGTTCTTC.

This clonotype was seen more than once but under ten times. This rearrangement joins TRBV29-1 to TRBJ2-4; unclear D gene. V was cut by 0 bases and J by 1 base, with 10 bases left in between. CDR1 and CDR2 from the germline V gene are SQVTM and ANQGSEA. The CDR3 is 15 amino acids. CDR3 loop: CSVEDMGSAKNIQYF. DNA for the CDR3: TGCAGCGTTGAAGATATGGGGTCGGCCAAAAACATTCAGTACTTC.

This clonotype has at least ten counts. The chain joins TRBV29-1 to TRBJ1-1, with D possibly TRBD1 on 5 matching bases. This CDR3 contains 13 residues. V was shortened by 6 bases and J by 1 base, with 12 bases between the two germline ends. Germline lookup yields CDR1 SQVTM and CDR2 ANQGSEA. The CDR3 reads CSVVGHTNTEAFF. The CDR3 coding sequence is TGCAGCGTCGTCGGACATACGAACACTGAAGCTTTCTTT.

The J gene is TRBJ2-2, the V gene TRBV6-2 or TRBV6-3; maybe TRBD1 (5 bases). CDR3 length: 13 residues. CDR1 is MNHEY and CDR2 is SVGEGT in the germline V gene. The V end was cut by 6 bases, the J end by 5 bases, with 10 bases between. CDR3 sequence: CASRPDRTGELFF. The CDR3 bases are TGTGCCAGCAGACCTGACAGAACCGGGGAGCTGTTTTTT.

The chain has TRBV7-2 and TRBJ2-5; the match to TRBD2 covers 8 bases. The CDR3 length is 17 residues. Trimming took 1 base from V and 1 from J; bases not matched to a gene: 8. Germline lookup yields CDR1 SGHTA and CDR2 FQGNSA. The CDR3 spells CASSLGEAGGPQETQYF. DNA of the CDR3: TGTGCCAGCAGCTTAGGGGAGGCGGGGGGACCCCAAGAGACCCAGTACTTC.

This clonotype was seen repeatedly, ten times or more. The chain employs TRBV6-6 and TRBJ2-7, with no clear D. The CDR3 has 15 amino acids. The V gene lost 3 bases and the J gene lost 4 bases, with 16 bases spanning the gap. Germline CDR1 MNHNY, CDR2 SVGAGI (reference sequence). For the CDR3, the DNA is TGTGCCAGCAGTTATAAGCTCGGCTCATTTTACGAGCAGTACTTC. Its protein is CASSYKLGSFYEQYF.

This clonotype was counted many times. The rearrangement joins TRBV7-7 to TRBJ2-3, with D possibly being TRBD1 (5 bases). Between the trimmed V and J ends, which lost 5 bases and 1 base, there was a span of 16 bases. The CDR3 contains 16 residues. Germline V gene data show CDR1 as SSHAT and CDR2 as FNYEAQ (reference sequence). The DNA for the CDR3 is TGTGCCAGCAGCCCGGTGGGCCAGGGCGGCACAGATACGCAGTATTTT. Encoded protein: CASSPVGQGGTDTQYF. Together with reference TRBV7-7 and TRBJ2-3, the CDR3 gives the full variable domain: GAGVSQSPRYKVTKRGQDVTLRCDPISSHATLYWYQQALGQGPEFLTYFNYEAQPDKSGLPSDRFSAERPEGSISTLTIQRTEQRDSAMYRCASSPVGQGGTDTQYFGPGTRLTVL.

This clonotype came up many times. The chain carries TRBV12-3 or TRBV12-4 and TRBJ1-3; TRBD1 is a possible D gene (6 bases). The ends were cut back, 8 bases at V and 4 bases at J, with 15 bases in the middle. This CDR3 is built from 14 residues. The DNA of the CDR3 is TGTGCCAGCGGCGTCCAGGGGTCCGGAAACACCATATATTTT. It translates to CASGVQGSGNTIYF.

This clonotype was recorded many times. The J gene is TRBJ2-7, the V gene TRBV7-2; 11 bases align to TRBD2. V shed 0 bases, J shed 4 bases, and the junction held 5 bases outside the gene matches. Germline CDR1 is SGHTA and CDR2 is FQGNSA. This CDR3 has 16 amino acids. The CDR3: CASSLASGGARYEQYF. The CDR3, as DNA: TGTGCCAGCAGCTTAGCTAGCGGGGGGGCTAGATACGAGCAGTACTTC.

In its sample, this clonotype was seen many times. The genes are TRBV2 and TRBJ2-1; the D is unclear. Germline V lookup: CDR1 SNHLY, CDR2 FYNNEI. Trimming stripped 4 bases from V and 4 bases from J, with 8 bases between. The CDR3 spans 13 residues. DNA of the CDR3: TGTGCCAGCAGTGCGGGTCGATACAATGAGCAGTTCTTC. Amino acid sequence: CASSAGRYNEQFF.